Presented here are 4 T cell receptor beta chains from one specimen sequenced in a study of CD8 T cells in Susac syndrome. Reverse transcription used roughly 0.45 to 1 ug RNA and random hexamers. TCRdb passed the immunoSEQ multiplex PCR reads through MiXCR, listing each CDR3 protein once. The table shows around 100,000 distinct CDR3 sequences, with approximately 95% occurring only once. Sequencing was done on a sample of CD8+ T cells from PBMCs. Source of these receptors: a human donor with Susac syndrome.

The rearrangement joins TRBV20-1 to TRBJ2-3; 8 bases fit TRBD2. After removal of 6 bases from V and 3 bases from J, the junction contained 8 bases not matched to a gene. The CDR3 contains 14 residues. Germline lookup yields CDR1 DFQATT and CDR2 SNEGSKA (reference sequence). Here the CDR3 reads CSALMGGRTDTQYF. For the CDR3, the DNA is TGCAGTGCCCTCATGGGCGGGAGGACAGATACGCAGTATTTT.

The CDR3 reads CASSRGLAGNEQYF. CDR3 nucleotide sequence: TGCGCCAGCAGCCGAGGACTAGCGGGAAACGAGCAGTACTTC. V usage is TRBV4-1 and J usage is TRBJ2-7, with 12 bases matching TRBD2. V was pared by 4 bases and J by 5 bases, with 3 bases of the junction left unmatched. Germline assignment: CDR1 MGHRA and CDR2 YSYEKL. The CDR3 consists of 14 residues.

The chain couples TRBV7-3 to TRBJ2-6; D is perhaps TRBD1 or TRBD2 (5 bases each). CDR3 size: 15 residues. Germline CDR1 SGHTA, CDR2 FQGTGA. V lost 2 bases and J lost 4, with 9 bases in between. DNA of the CDR3: TGTGCCAGCAGCTTACGAGGGACCGGGGCCAACGTCCTGACTTTC. It codes for CASSLRGTGANVLTF.

The chain employs TRBV29-1 and TRBJ2-1, with D perhaps assigned TRBD1 or TRBD2 (6 bases each). V was cut by 4 bases and J by 7 bases, with 11 bases left in between. The CDR3 loop spans 12 amino acids. Per germline, CDR1 SQVTM and CDR2 ANQGSEA. The CDR3: CSVAGAGNEQFF. The CDR3 DNA sequence: TGCAGCGTTGCGGGGGCCGGGAATGAGCAGTTCTTC.